This T cell receptor (beta chain) was sequenced in a study of cytomegalovirus exposure and HLA in healthy donors. Study results and limitations: Prediction of most subjects' HLA-A and HLA-B alleles by TCR beta sequences was reportedly accurate.

A word on this clone: Its antigen is unidentified.

The PCR used 60 Vbeta and 13 Jbeta primers. Profiled with immunoSEQ multiplex PCR; TCRdb holds only in-frame clones, not every one. The clone table shows 45,000 to 50,000 clones, with the ten largest holding roughly a sixth. The germline gives CDR1 SEHNR, CDR2 FQNEAQ (reference sequence). V lost 6 bases and J lost 0, with 15 bases in between. This CDR3 contains 15 residues. The chain has TRBV7-9 and TRBJ2-7; D possibly corresponds to TRBD1 (6 bases). The receptor comes from a male donor in good health and CMV-seronegative. The sequenced material came from PBMCs. CDR3 amino acids: CASRARDTVSYEQYF. In DNA, the CDR3 is TGTGCCAGCAGGGCTAGGGACACCGTCTCCTACGAGCAGTACTTC.